The next 21 T cell receptor beta chains were all read from a single sample in a study of metastatic and nonmetastatic thyroid tumors (TCRdb year 2020). None of the patients had been given any treatment before thyroid surgery. Preparation of the library involved PCR. TCRdb lists the instrument as Illumina HiSeq 4000. Using fastp trimming at Q25 and MiXCR clonotype assembly, TCRdb reanalyzed the public sequencing data and kept in-frame beta chains. In all, the sample holds 20,000 to 25,000 clones, and less than 20% of those were seen once. The ten largest clones add up to around 19% of the sample. Source material: blood. All receptors derive from a female donor with papillary thyroid cancer or a benign thyroid nodule (not recorded which). Some clones in this sample may be carry-over from other donors' samples.

Ten or more counts support this clone. The genes are TRBV15 and TRBJ2-1, with 8 bases identical to TRBD2. V gave up 3 bases and J gave up 4 bases; unmatched junction bases: 11. The CDR3 has 17 amino acids. The V gene's germline CDR1 is LNHNV and CDR2 YYDKDF (reference sequence). CDR3: CATSRITSGRGYNEQFF. In nucleotides, the CDR3 is TGTGCCACCAGCAGGATTACTAGCGGCCGGGGTTACAATGAGCAGTTCTTC.

The rearrangement links TRBV11-2 to TRBJ1-5; no definite D call. CDR1 and CDR2 from the germline V gene are SGHAT and FQNNGV. This CDR3 comprises 14 residues. V gave up 3 bases and J gave up 0 bases, with 6 bases separating them. CDR3 nucleotide sequence: TGTGCCAGCAGCTTTGCCGATAGCAATCAGCCCCAGCATTTT. This sequence encodes CASSFADSNQPQHF. The complete variable domain, with remaining parts taken from reference TRBV11-2 and TRBJ1-5, reads EAGVAQSPRYKIIEKRQSVAFWCNPISGHATLYWYQQILGQGPKLLIQFQNNGVVDDSQLPKDRFSAERLKGVDSTLKIQPAKLEDSAVYLCASSFADSNQPQHFGDGTRLSIL.

This clone has ten or more counts. The chain links TRBV20-1 to TRBJ1-5; D is unclear. The ends were cut back, 6 bases at V and 2 bases at J, with 17 bases in the middle. The CDR3 is 15 amino acids. Germline CDR1 DFQATT, CDR2 SNEGSKA (reference sequence). CDR3 region: CSAIDRLLGNQPQHF. CDR3 bases: TGCAGTGCCATTGATCGATTACTGGGCAATCAGCCCCAGCATTTT.

This clone was counted ten times or more. The chain joins TRBV7-2 to TRBJ1-2; 9 bases fit TRBD1. From germline, CDR1 is SGHTA and CDR2 FQGNSA. V gave up 11 bases and J gave up 7 bases; unmatched junction bases: 11. The CDR3 loop spans 13 amino acids. The CDR3 spells CACPWGTGSGYTF. The CDR3, as DNA: TGTGCCTGCCCATGGGGGACAGGGAGTGGCTACACCTTC.

The chain employs TRBV6-1 and TRBJ1-3; D is possibly TRBD1 (5 bases). The V end lost 10 bases, the J end lost 4 bases, and 26 bases lay between the germline ends. The germline V gene encodes CDR1 MNHNS and CDR2 SASEGT. This CDR3 spans 17 amino acids. The CDR3 sequence is CATKGWAGIKSGNTIYF. CDR3 in DNA: TGTGCCACCAAGGGTTGGGCAGGGATTAAATCCGGAAACACCATATATTTT.

This clone was recorded at least ten times. The V call is TRBV2, the J call TRBJ2-7, with TRBD2 as a possible D gene (5 bases). The CDR3 covers 12 residues. Trimming pared 8 bases from V and 2 bases from J, leaving 10 bases between. Germline V gene data show CDR1 as SNHLY and CDR2 as FYNNEI. DNA for the CDR3: TGTGCCAGCGGCGAGGGCACCTACGAGCAGTACTTC. It yields the protein CASGEGTYEQYF.

Many counts were recorded for this clone. The chain joins TRBV4-3 to TRBJ2-3; D not certain. The ends were cut back, 1 base at V and 0 bases at J, with 14 bases in the middle. Looked up from germline, CDR1 is LGHNA and CDR2 is YSLEER. The CDR3 loop spans 17 amino acids. CDR3 DNA: TGCGCCAGCAGCCAAGCCGTGCGGAGTCTCAGCACAGATACGCAGTATTTT. It yields the protein CASSQAVRSLSTDTQYF.

This clone came up many times. The identical CDR3 is also encoded by other nucleotide sequences in the sample. The chain carries TRBV20-1 and TRBJ2-5; 13 nucleotides match TRBD2. V shed 1 base and J 3 bases; nucleotides not matched to a gene: 5. Germline values: CDR1 DFQATT, CDR2 SNEGSKA (reference sequence). This CDR3 region has 16 residues. The CDR3 here is CSARGLLAGGEETQYF. The CDR3 bases are TGCAGTGCTAGAGGCTTACTAGCGGGAGGGGAAGAGACCCAGTACTTC.

This clone was observed many times. The chain joins TRBV20-1 to TRBJ1-5; D is unclear. Deletions cut 4 bases from V and 2 bases from J, with 21 bases between. This CDR3 is 17 amino acids long. The germline gives CDR1 DFQATT, CDR2 SNEGSKA (reference sequence). The CDR3 is CSATALGDIWGNQPQHF. CDR3 coding DNA: TGCAGTGCTACCGCACTCGGCGACATATGGGGCAATCAGCCCCAGCATTTT.

This clone was recorded at least ten times. The genes are TRBV7-9 and TRBJ1-2; the match to TRBD1 covers 12 bases. CDR3 length: 14 amino acids. After removal of 4 bases from V and 7 bases from J, the junction contained 4 bases not matched to a gene. From germline, CDR1 is SEHNR and CDR2 FQNEAQ (reference sequence). In DNA form, the CDR3 reads TGTGCCAGCAGCTCCGGGGACAGGGGGCTTGGCTACACCTTC. Protein sequence: CASSSGDRGLGYTF.

With regard to this clone: A much bigger clone sits one base away, suggesting this may be a read error. The genes are TRBV7-9 and TRBJ2-3; 9 positions agree with TRBD1. Germline CDR1 is SEHNR and CDR2 is FQNEAQ (reference sequence). Trimming took 5 bases from V and 8 from J; bases not matched to a gene: 8. The CDR3 has 14 amino acids. Here the CDR3 reads CASSEGQGLVTQYF. For the CDR3, the DNA is TGTGCCAGCAGCGAAGGACAGGGGTTGGTTACGCAGTATTTT.

This clone was counted only a few times. The V gene is TRBV28, the J gene TRBJ2-2; 13 bases agree with TRBD2. Germline-derived CDR1 and CDR2 are MDHEN and SYDVKM. This CDR3 contains 17 residues. The trim removed 6 bases at V and 7 bases at J, leaving 11 bases unmatched. The CDR3 protein is CASSLQTTSGRIGELFF. The CDR3 nucleotides are TGTGCCAGCAGCCTCCAAACGACTAGCGGGAGGATCGGGGAGCTGTTTTTT.

This clone was counted ten times or more. The chain carries TRBV20-1 and TRBJ1-1; possibly TRBD1 for D (5 bases). This CDR3 region has 12 residues. V shed 3 bases and J shed 10 bases, with 15 bases lying between them. The germline V gene encodes CDR1 DFQATT and CDR2 SNEGSKA (reference sequence). The CDR3 nucleotides are TGCAGTGCTAGGTACCCCGGGACCCGAGCTTTCTTT. It translates to CSARYPGTRAFF.

This clone came up once. This chain uses TRBV7-8 with TRBJ1-5; 12 positions match TRBD1. Germline lookup yields CDR1 SGHVS and CDR2 FQNEAQ. This CDR3 contains 16 residues. The J segment lost 5 bases and the V segment lost 2 bases, leaving 4 bases of the junction unmatched. CDR3 region: CASSLSGDRGHQPQHF. The DNA for the CDR3 is TGTGCCAGCAGCTTATCAGGGGACAGGGGGCATCAGCCCCAGCATTTT.

This clone is medium-sized in the sample. The rearrangement links TRBV6-5 to TRBJ2-2, with TRBD1 as a possible D gene (6 bases). This CDR3 region has 16 residues. Germline V gene data show CDR1 as MNHEY and CDR2 as SVGAGI. V dropped 2 bases and J dropped 4 bases, with 14 bases sitting between them. In nucleotides, the CDR3 is TGTGCCAGCAGTTACACTGCAGGGGTAGGCACCGGGGAGCTGTTTTTT. Protein product: CASSYTAGVGTGELFF.

The genes are TRBV9 and TRBJ2-3; 10 bases are a match to TRBD2. The CDR3 totals 17 residues. Trimming took 3 bases from V and 0 from J; bases not matched to a gene: 7. CDR1 and CDR2 from the germline V gene are SGDLS and YYNGEE. CDR3 bases: TGTGCCAGCAGCGAGGGGTTGACTAGCGGGAGCACAGATACGCAGTATTTT. It specifies CASSEGLTSGSTDTQYF. The variable domain in full, completed from reference TRBV9 and TRBJ2-3, reads DSGVTQTPKHLITATGQRVTLRCSPRSGDLSVYWYQQSLDQGLQFLIQYYNGEERAKGNILERFSAQQFPDLHSELNLSSLELGDSALYFCASSEGLTSGSTDTQYFGPGTRLTVL.

This clone has ten or more counts. J is TRBJ2-7 and V is TRBV20-1; 8 bases are a match to TRBD1. The ends lost 4 bases at V and 3 bases at J; junction bases unmatched: 5. Germline V gene data show CDR1 as DFQATT and CDR2 as SNEGSKA (reference sequence). The CDR3 consists of 13 residues. CDR3 nucleotides: TGCAGTGCTACGACAGGGGTTAGCTACGAGCAGTACTTC. Protein sequence: CSATTGVSYEQYF.

This rearrangement joins TRBV5-1 to TRBJ1-2, with D tentatively TRBD1 (6 bases). V lost 4 bases and J lost 2, with 18 bases in between. The CDR3 extends over 16 amino acids. The germline CDR1 and CDR2 sequences are SGHRS and YFSETQ. The CDR3 here is CASSEGHPSPNYGYTF. In DNA, the CDR3 is TGCGCCAGCAGCGAGGGACATCCAAGCCCCAACTATGGCTACACCTTC.

This clone has only a few counts. This CDR3 is also generated by other DNA sequences in the sample. The rearrangement links TRBV4-2 to TRBJ2-4, with 10 bases fitting TRBD1. The CDR3 has 15 residues. With 0 bases clipped from V and 8 bases from J, the junction kept 4 bases outside the gene matches. Germline V CDR1 and CDR2: LGHNA, YNFKEQ. The CDR3 DNA reads as TGTGCCAGCAGCCAAGACGGGACAGGGGTAGACATTCAGTACTTC. Residues: CASSQDGTGVDIQYF.

The V gene is TRBV11-2, the J gene TRBJ2-7; D possibly matches TRBD1 or TRBD2 (5 bases each). Germline CDR1 is SGHAT and CDR2 is FQNNGV. V lost 2 bases and J lost 7, with 15 bases in between. The CDR3 spans 14 residues. CDR3 region: CASSLQGPEWEQYF. In nucleotides, the CDR3 is TGTGCCAGCAGCTTACAGGGACCGGAATGGGAGCAGTACTTC.

With regard to this clone: Possible read error: a much larger clone is one base away. The chain employs TRBV18 and TRBJ2-7; D uncertain. Germline values: CDR1 KGHSH, CDR2 LQKENI. The CDR3 loop spans 12 amino acids. The CDR3 DNA is TGTGTCAGCTCACTCTTCCCATACGAGCAGTACTTC. Translated: CVSSLFPYEQYF.